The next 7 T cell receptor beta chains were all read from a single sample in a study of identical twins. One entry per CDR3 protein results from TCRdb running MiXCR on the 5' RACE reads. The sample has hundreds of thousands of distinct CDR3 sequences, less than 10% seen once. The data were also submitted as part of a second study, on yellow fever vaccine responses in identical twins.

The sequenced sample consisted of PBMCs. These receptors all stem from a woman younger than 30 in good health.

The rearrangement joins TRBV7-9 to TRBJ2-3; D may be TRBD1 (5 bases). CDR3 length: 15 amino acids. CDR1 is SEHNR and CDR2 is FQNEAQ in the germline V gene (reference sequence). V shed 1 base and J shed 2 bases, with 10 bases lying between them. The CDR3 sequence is CASSLGRANTDTQYF. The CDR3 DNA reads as TGTGCCAGCAGCTTAGGCAGGGCTAACACAGATACGCAGTATTTT.

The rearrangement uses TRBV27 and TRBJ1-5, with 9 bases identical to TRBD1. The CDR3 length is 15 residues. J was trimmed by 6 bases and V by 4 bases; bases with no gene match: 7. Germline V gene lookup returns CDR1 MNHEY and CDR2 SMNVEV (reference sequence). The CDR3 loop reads CASSSGQGFGQPQHF. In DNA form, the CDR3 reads TGTGCCAGCAGTTCCGGACAGGGGTTCGGTCAGCCCCAGCATTTT.

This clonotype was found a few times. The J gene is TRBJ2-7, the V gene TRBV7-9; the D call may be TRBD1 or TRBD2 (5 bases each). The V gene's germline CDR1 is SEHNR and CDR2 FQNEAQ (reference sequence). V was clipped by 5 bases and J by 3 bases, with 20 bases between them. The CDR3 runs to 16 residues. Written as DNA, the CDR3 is TGTGCCAGCAGCCATATATCGGGACGGATAAACTACGAGCAGTACTTC. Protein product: CASSHISGRINYEQYF.

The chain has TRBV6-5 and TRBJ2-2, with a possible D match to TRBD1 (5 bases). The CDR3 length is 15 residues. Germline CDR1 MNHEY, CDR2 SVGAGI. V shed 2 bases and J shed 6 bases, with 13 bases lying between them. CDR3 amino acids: CASSYKYAGSGELFF. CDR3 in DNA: TGTGCCAGCAGTTACAAGTACGCAGGGTCCGGGGAGCTGTTTTTT.

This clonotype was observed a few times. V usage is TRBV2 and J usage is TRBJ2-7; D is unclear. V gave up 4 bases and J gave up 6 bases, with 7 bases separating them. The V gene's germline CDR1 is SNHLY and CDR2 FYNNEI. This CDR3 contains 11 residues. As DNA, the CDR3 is TGTGCCAGCAGTGGCATAGTCGAGCAGTACTTC. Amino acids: CASSGIVEQYF.

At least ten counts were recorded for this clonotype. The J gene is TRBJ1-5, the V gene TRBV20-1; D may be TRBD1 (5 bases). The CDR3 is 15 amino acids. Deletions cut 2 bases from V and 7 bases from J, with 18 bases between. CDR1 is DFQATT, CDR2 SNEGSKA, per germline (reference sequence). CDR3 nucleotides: TGCAGTGCTAGAAGATCCGAAGGGGCCAGGCAGCCCCAGCATTTT. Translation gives CSARRSEGARQPQHF.

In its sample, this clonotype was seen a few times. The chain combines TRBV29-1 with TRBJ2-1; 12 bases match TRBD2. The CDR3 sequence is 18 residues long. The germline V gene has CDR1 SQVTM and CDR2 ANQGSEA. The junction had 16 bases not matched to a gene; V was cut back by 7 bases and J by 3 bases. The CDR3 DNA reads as TGCAGCGCGAGCGGGGGGCTAGCGGGAGGGCCGGTCTACAATGAGCAGTTCTTC. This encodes CSASGGLAGGPVYNEQFF.